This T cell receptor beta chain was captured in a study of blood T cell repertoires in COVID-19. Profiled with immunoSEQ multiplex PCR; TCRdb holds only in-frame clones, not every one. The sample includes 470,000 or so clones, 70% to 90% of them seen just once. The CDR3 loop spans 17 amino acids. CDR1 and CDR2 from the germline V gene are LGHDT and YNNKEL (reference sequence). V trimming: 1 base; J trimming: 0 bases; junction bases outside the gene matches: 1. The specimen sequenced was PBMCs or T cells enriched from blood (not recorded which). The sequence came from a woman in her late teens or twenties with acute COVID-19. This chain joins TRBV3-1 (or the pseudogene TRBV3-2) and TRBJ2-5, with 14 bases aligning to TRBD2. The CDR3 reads CASSQGTSGGNQETQYF. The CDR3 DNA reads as TGTGCCAGCAGCCAAGGGACTAGCGGGGGGAACCAAGAGACCCAGTACTTC.